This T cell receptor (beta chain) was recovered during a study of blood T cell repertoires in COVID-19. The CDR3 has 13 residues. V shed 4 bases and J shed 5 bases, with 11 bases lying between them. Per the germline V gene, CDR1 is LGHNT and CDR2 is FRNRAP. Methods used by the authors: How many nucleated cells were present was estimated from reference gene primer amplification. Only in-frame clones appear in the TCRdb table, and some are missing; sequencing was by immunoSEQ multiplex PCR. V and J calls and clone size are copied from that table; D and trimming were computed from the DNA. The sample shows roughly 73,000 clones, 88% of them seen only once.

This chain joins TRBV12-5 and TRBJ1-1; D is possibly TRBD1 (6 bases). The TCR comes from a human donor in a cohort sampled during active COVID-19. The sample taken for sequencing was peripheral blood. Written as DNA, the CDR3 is TGTGCTAGTGGTTCGGGAGGGGGAACTGAAGCTTTCTTT. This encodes CASGSGGGTEAFF.